These 10 T cell receptor beta chains came from one sample sequenced in a study of cytomegalovirus exposure and HLA in healthy donors. This PCR relied on a set of 60 Vbeta primers and 13 Jbeta primers. Produced via immunoSEQ multiplex PCR; TCRdb's table is partial and in-frame only. Here the sample spans 150,000 to 200,000 clones, 65% to 70% being singletons. Specimen: PBMCs. Every receptor here comes from a woman aged 18-29 years in good health and CMV-seropositive.

This clone was seen only a few times. The genes are TRBV7-9 and TRBJ2-5; 8 bases are shared with TRBD1. The tail of the sequence fits TRBJ2-7 better, so the J call may be wrong. The CDR3 consists of 15 residues. CDR1 SEHNR and CDR2 FQNEAQ come from the germline V gene (reference sequence). The DNA for the CDR3 is TGTGCCAGCAGCTTGGGCCAGGGGGCTTTCAACGAGCAGTACTTC. Protein product: CASSLGQGAFNEQYF.

This clone was seen only a few times. The V and J genes are TRBV18 and TRBJ1-1; D is uncertain. This CDR3 has 14 amino acids. V was shortened by 4 bases and J by 5 bases, with 14 bases between the two germline ends. In germline, CDR1 is KGHSH, CDR2 LQKENI. The chain's CDR3 is CASSLSGGDTEAFF. The CDR3 DNA reads TGTGCCAGCTCACTAAGCGGCGGAGATACTGAAGCTTTCTTT. The full variable domain, with the rest looked up from reference TRBV18 and TRBJ1-1, is NAGVMQNPRHLVRRRGQEARLRCSPMKGHSHVYWYRQLPEEGLKFMVYLQKENIIDESGMPKERFSAEFPKEGPSILRIQQVVRGDSAAYFCASSLSGGDTEAFFGQGTRLTVV.

The rearrangement links TRBV13 to TRBJ1-1, with D possibly being TRBD1 (5 bases). The CDR3 loop spans 16 amino acids. The germline V gene has CDR1 PRHDT and CDR2 FYEKMQ (reference sequence). Trimming cost V 1 base and J 5 bases, with 17 bases left between them. CDR3 region: CASSLVLGGLQTEAFF. The CDR3 coding sequence is TGTGCCAGCAGCTTAGTTTTGGGGGGTTTGCAAACTGAAGCTTTCTTT.

This clone was found a few times. The chain is built from TRBV27 and TRBJ1-3; D gene uncertain. Germline V gene sequence: CDR1 MNHEY, CDR2 SMNVEV (reference sequence). V dropped 0 bases and J dropped 0 bases, with 6 bases sitting between them. This CDR3 has 15 residues. The CDR3 DNA follows: TGTGCCAGCAGTTTATCGCGGATCTCTGGAAACACCATATATTTT. Residues: CASSLSRISGNTIYF.

The chain combines TRBV21-1 with TRBJ2-3; the tabulated D call, TRBD1, remains unverified against the DNA. TRBV21-1 is a known pseudogene. This CDR3 region has 16 residues. CDR3 loop: CASSPSGQGGTDTQYF. The DNA of the CDR3 is TGTGCCAGCAGCCCCTCCGGACAGGGGGGGACAGATACGCAGTATTTT.

This chain joins TRBV2 and TRBJ1-1, with 9 bases lining up with TRBD1. The germline V gene has CDR1 SNHLY and CDR2 FYNNEI. V was clipped by 5 bases and J by 11 bases; unmatched bases: 9. The CDR3 loop spans 13 amino acids. CDR3 in DNA: TGTGCCAGCAGTCCCCACAGGGGGCTGTTGGCTTTCTTT. Translating gives CASSPHRGLLAFF.

The genes are TRBV5-1 and TRBJ1-4, with TRBD1 as a possible D gene (5 bases). Germline assignment: CDR1 SGHRS and CDR2 YFSETQ. This CDR3 has 14 amino acids. Deletions cut 0 bases from V and 8 bases from J, with 11 bases between. The chain's CDR3 is CASSLEQVTEKLFF. The CDR3, as DNA: TGCGCCAGCAGCTTGGAACAGGTCACGGAAAAACTGTTTTTT.

The chain uses TRBV5-6 and TRBJ2-5; D not resolved. Germline CDR1 SGHDT, CDR2 YYEEEE. The germline V and J ends were trimmed by 2 bases and 2 bases, with 7 bases remaining between them. CDR3 length: 13 residues. Here the CDR3 DNA reads TGTGCCAGCAGCTTTTCCCTTCAAGAGACCCAGTACTTC. This codes for CASSFSLQETQYF.

V usage is TRBV7-3 and J usage is TRBJ2-2; D is undetermined. This CDR3 contains 14 residues. The germline V gene has CDR1 SGHTA and CDR2 FQGTGA. The germline V and J ends were trimmed by 2 bases and 1 base, with 5 bases remaining between them. The CDR3 DNA is TGTGCCAGCAGCTTATCCAGGAACACCGGGGAGCTGTTTTTT. It codes for CASSLSRNTGELFF.

The chain joins TRBV5-1 to TRBJ2-6; D is possibly TRBD2 (6 bases). Germline values: CDR1 SGHRS, CDR2 YFSETQ. Between the trimmed V and J ends, which lost 0 bases and 2 bases, there was a span of 9 bases. The CDR3 is 16 residues long. CDR3 in DNA: TGCGCCAGCAGCTTGGGTGGAGGGGCTGGGGCCAACGTCCTGACTTTC. Its translation: CASSLGGGAGANVLTF.